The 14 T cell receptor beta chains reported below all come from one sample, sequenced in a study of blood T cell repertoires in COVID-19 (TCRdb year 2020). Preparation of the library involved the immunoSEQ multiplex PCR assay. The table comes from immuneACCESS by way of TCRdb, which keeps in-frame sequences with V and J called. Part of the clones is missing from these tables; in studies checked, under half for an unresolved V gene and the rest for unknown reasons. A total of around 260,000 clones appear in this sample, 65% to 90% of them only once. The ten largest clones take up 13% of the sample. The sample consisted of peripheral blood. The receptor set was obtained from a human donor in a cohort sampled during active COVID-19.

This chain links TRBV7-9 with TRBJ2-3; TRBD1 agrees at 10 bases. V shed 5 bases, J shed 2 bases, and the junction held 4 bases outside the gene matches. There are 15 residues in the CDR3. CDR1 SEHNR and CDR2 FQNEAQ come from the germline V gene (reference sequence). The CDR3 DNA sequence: TGTGCCAGCAGCCCGGACAGGGGGAACACAGATACGCAGTATTTT. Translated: CASSPDRGNTDTQYF.

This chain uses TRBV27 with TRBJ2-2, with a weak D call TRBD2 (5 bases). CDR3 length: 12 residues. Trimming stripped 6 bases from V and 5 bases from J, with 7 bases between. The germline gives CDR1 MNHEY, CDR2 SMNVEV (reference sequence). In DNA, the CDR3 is TGTGCCAGCAGACGGAGGACCGGGGAGCTGTTTTTT. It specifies CASRRRTGELFF.

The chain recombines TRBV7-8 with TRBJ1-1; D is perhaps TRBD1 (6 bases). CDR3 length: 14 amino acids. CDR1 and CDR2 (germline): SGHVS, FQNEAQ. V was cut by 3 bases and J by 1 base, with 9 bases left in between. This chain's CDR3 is CASSFGGQNTEAFF. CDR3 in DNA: TGTGCCAGCAGCTTCGGGGGGCAGAACACTGAAGCTTTCTTT.

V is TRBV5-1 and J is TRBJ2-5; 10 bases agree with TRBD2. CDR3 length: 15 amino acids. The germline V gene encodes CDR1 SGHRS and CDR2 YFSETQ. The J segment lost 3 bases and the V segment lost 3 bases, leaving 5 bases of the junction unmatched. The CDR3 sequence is CASSWSGRAEETQYF. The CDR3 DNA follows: TGCGCCAGCAGCTGGAGCGGGAGGGCCGAAGAGACCCAGTACTTC.

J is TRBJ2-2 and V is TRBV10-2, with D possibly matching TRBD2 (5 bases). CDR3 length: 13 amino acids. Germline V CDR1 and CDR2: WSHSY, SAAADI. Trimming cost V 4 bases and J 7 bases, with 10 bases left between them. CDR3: CASSATTIGELFF. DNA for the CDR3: TGCGCCAGCAGTGCGACGACTATCGGGGAGCTGTTTTTT.

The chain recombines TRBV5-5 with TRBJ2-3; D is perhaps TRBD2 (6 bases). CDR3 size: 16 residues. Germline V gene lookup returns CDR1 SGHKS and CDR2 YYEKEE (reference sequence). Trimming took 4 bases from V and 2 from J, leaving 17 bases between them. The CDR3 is CASSLGGGGITDTQYF. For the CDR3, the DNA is TGTGCCAGCAGCCTAGGTGGTGGCGGGATCACAGATACGCAGTATTTT.

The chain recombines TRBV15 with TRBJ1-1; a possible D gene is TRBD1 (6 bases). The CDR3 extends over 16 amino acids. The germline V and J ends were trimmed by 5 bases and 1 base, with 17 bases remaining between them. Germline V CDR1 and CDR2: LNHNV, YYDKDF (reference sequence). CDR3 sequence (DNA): TGTGCCACCAGCTCTTCTCTGGGCAGGGGGAACACTGAAGCTTTCTTT. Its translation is CATSSSLGRGNTEAFF.

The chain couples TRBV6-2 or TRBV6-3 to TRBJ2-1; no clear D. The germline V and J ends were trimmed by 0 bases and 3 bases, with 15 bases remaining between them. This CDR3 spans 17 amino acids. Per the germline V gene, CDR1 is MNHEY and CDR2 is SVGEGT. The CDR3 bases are TGTGCCAGCAGTTACTCCCGTTTGGCCCCCCTCTACAATGAGCAGTTCTTC. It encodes CASSYSRLAPLYNEQFF.

CDR3 loop: CASSRITGDTGELFF. The CDR3 DNA reads TGTGCCAGCAGCCGGATCACAGGGGACACCGGGGAGCTGTTTTTT. V is TRBV7-9 and J is TRBJ2-2; TRBD1 matches at 7 bases. CDR3 length: 15 residues. Germline loops: CDR1 SEHNR, CDR2 FQNEAQ (reference sequence). V lost 5 bases, J lost 3 bases, and 6 bases stayed unmatched.

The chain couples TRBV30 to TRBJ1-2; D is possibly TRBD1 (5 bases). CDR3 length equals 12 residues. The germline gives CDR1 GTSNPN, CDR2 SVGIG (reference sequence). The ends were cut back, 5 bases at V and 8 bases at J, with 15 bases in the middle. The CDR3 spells CAWRRAGGGYTF. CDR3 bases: TGTGCCTGGCGTAGGGCTGGGGGGGGCTACACCTTC.

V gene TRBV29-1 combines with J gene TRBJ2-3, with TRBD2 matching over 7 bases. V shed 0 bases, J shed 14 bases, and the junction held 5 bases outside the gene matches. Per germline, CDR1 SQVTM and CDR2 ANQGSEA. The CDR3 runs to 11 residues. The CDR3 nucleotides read TGCAGCGTTGAAGAGGGAGGGCCTTCGTATTTT. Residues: CSVEEGGPSYF.

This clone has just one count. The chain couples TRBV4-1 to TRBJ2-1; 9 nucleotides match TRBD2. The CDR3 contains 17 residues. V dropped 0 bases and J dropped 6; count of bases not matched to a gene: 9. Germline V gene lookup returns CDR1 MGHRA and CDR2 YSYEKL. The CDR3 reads CASSQDRASGAGNEQFF. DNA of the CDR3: TGCGCCAGCAGCCAAGATCGGGCTAGCGGGGCAGGCAATGAGCAGTTCTTC.

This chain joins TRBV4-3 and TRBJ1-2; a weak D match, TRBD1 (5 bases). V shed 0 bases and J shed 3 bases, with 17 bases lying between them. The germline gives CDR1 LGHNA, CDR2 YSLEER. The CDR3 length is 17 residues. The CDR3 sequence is CASSQDSGLKADYGYTF. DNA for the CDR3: TGCGCCAGCAGCCAAGATTCAGGGCTTAAGGCGGACTATGGCTACACCTTC.

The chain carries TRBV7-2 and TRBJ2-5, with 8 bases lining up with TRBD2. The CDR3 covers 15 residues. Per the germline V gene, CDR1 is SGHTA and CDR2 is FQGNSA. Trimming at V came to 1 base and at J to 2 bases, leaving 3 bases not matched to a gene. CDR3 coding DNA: TGTGCCAGCAGCTTAGAGCGGGAGAGGCAAGAGACCCAGTACTTC. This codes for CASSLERERQETQYF. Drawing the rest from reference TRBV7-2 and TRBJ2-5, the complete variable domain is GAGVSQSPSNKVTEKGKDVELRCDPISGHTALYWYRQSLGQGLEFLIYFQGNSAPDKSGLPSDRFSAERTGGSVSTLTIQRTQQEDSAVYLCASSLERERQETQYFGPGTRLLVL.